Each of the 25 T cell receptor beta chains below was sequenced from the same sample in a study of graft-versus-host responses after intestinal transplantation. Antigens of these TCRs are unknown. Sequencing used immunoSEQ multiplex PCR; TCRdb keeps in-frame clones, though not all of them. This repertoire shows some 90,000 clones, 85% to 95% found once; its top ten account for approximately 0.4%. The specimen was unstimulated CD8+ T cells sorted from spleen or lymph node cells, collected before transplant. The origin of the receptors is a human donor who was the organ donor for an intestinal transplant.

This clone was counted once. The rearrangement links TRBV13 to TRBJ2-4; D may be TRBD1 (6 bases). The V and J ends lost 4 bases and 8 bases respectively, with 21 bases between them. CDR1 is PRHDT and CDR2 is FYEKMQ in the germline V gene (reference sequence). The CDR3 totals 16 residues. CDR3 in amino acids: CASSSWGHRGLDIQYF. The CDR3 bases are TGTGCCAGCAGCTCCTGGGGACATCGAGGATTGGACATTCAGTACTTC.

CDR3 residues: CASNSKVGRHQNTEAFF. CDR3 sequence (DNA): TGTGCCAGCAACTCAAAGGTCGGCAGACACCAAAACACTGAAGCTTTCTTT. This rearrangement joins TRBV7-8 to TRBJ1-1, with D uncertain. The V end was cut by 7 bases, the J end by 2 bases, with 23 bases between. Germline V lookup: CDR1 SGHVS, CDR2 FQNEAQ. The CDR3 contains 17 residues. Together with reference TRBV7-8 and TRBJ1-1, the CDR3 gives the full variable domain: GAGVSQSPRYKVAKRGQDVALRCDPISGHVSLFWYQQALGQGPEFLTYFQNEAQLDKSGLPSDRFFAERPEGSVSTLKIQRTQQEDSAVYLCASNSKVGRHQNTEAFFGQGTRLTVV.

In the case of this clone: The junction does not match germline at one end; this may be a read error. Other DNA sequences in the same sample also yield this CDR3. The chain is built from TRBV5-1 and TRBJ2-3; 7 nucleotides align to TRBD1. The germline gives CDR1 SGHRS, CDR2 YFSETQ. CDR3 length: 14 residues. The CDR3 reads CASSLGTDTDTQYF. CDR3 nucleotide sequence: TGCGCCAGTAGCTTGGGGACAGACACAGATACGCAGTATTTT.

The chain uses TRBV6-1 and TRBJ2-1, with 8 bases fitting TRBD1. The germline V gene has CDR1 MNHNS and CDR2 SASEGT. The CDR3 covers 14 residues. The ends lost 6 bases at V and 12 bases at J; junction bases unmatched: 13. CDR3 in amino acids: CASRVSGTGERQFF. CDR3 in DNA: TGTGCCAGCAGGGTATCCGGGACAGGTGAACGGCAGTTCTTC.

Note on this clone: A read error may account for a junction end that differs from germline. The chain employs TRBV4-3 and TRBJ1-4; TRBD1 aligns across 7 bases. Germline V gene sequence: CDR1 LGHNA, CDR2 YSLEER. CDR3 length equals 18 residues. CDR3 region: CASNQALQTGWGYEKLFF. DNA for the CDR3: TGCGCCAGCAACCAAGCCCTTCAGACAGGGTGGGGATATGAAAAACTGTTTTTT.

The chain couples TRBV4-1 to TRBJ2-1; 11 bases agree with TRBD2. The CDR3 is made up of 20 amino acids. V shed 1 base and J 4 bases; nucleotides not matched to a gene: 15. The germline V gene has CDR1 MGHRA and CDR2 YSYEKL. Written as DNA, the CDR3 is TGCGCCAGCAGCCAAGCGGCGCTAGCGGGGGGCCCAACCGATTACAATGAGCAGTTCTTC. This codes for CASSQAALAGGPTDYNEQFF.

This clone was recorded only once. The chain is built from TRBV2 and TRBJ1-2; D is ambiguous. This CDR3 contains 13 residues. Germline CDR1 SNHLY, CDR2 FYNNEI. V gave up 11 bases and J gave up 3 bases, with 16 bases separating them. The CDR3 sequence: CADRGRKDYGYTF. The DNA of the CDR3 is TGTGCCGATAGAGGAAGGAAGGACTATGGCTACACCTTC.

A single count supports this clone. This chain uses TRBV4-2 with TRBJ2-7; 8 bases line up with TRBD2. The CDR3 runs 16 residues. From germline, CDR1 is LGHNA and CDR2 YNFKEQ. The V segment lost 0 bases and the J segment 1 base; nucleotides outside the gene matches: 5. The CDR3 spells CASSQDVAGGSYEQYF. The CDR3 bases are TGTGCCAGCAGCCAAGATGTGGCGGGGGGTTCCTACGAGCAGTACTTC.

The CDR3 DNA reads TGTGCCAGCAGTTTTCAGACACAAGAGACCCAGTACTTC. Amino acid sequence: CASSFQTQETQYF. The V gene is TRBV27, the J gene TRBJ2-5; D not resolved. The CDR3 consists of 13 residues. V lost 3 bases and J lost 2, with 7 bases in between. Germline V CDR1 and CDR2: MNHEY, SMNVEV (reference sequence).

This chain connects TRBV27 to TRBJ1-2, with 10 bases that match TRBD1. The CDR3 is 15 residues long. V lost 7 bases and J lost 8; bases outside the gene matches: 13. Germline V gene data show CDR1 as MNHEY and CDR2 as SMNVEV (reference sequence). For the CDR3, the DNA is TGTGCCAGCACCTATCGACAGGGGGCGCCTTGGGGCTACACCTTC. Translating it yields CASTYRQGAPWGYTF.

This rearrangement joins TRBV19 to TRBJ1-2; the D is unclear. This CDR3 spans 11 amino acids. Germline loops: CDR1 LNHDA, CDR2 SQIVND (reference sequence). Trimming cost V 7 bases and J 0 bases, with 3 bases left between them. CDR3 loop: CASTANYGYTF. CDR3 nucleotide sequence: TGTGCCAGTACAGCTAACTATGGCTACACCTTC.

The rearrangement links TRBV25-1 to TRBJ2-3; possible D gene TRBD2, 6 bases. Between the trimmed V and J ends, which lost 6 bases and 4 bases, there was a span of 11 bases. The CDR3 sequence is 13 residues long. Germline-derived CDR1 and CDR2 are MGHDK and SYGVNS. This CDR3 is CASRGGDADTQYF. CDR3 nucleotides: TGTGCCAGCAGGGGCGGGGACGCAGATACGCAGTATTTT. The full variable domain, rest sourced from reference TRBV25-1 and TRBJ2-3, is EADIYQTPRYLVIGTGKKITLECSQTMGHDKMYWYQQDPGMELHLIHYSYGVNSTEKGDLSSESTVSRIRTEHFPLTLESARPSHTSQYLCASRGGDADTQYFGPGTRLTVL.

The chain uses TRBV5-6 and TRBJ2-5; TRBD1 matches 8 bases. The DNA end lines up better with TRBJ2-7; the J call may be wrong. CDR3 size: 15 residues. Per germline, CDR1 SGHDT and CDR2 YYEEEE. CDR3 in amino acids: CASSLVRTGLAEQYF. CDR3 nucleotide sequence: TGTGCCAGCAGCTTGGTTAGGACAGGGTTGGCCGAGCAGTACTTC.

Worth noting for this clone: Other DNA sequences within the sample encode an identical CDR3. The chain has TRBV4-3 and TRBJ2-2; D is possibly TRBD2 (6 bases). CDR1 LGHNA and CDR2 YSLEER come from the germline V gene. The V gene lost 3 bases and the J gene lost 5 bases, with 10 bases spanning the gap. CDR3 length equals 14 residues. The CDR3: CASSQGRGTGELFF. DNA of the CDR3: TGCGCCAGCAGCCAGGGGCGGGGAACCGGGGAGCTGTTTTTT.

This clone is a singleton in its sample. This sequence joins TRBV11-2 and TRBJ2-7; D is unclear. CDR3 length: 14 amino acids. Trimming cost V 0 bases and J 3 bases, with 9 bases left between them. Germline CDR1 is SGHAT and CDR2 is FQNNGV. DNA of the CDR3: TGTGCCAGCAGCTTAGATGCGGTGAACTACGAGCAGTACTTC. It translates to CASSLDAVNYEQYF. The full variable domain, in which reference TRBV11-2 and TRBJ2-7 provide the parts outside the CDR3, is EAGVAQSPRYKIIEKRQSVAFWCNPISGHATLYWYQQILGQGPKLLIQFQNNGVVDDSQLPKDRFSAERLKGVDSTLKIQPAKLEDSAVYLCASSLDAVNYEQYFGPGTRLTVT.

V is TRBV29-1 and J is TRBJ1-1, with TRBD1 matching over 9 bases. Trimming removed 7 bases from V and 6 bases from J; junction bases left unmatched: 18. The V gene's germline CDR1 is SQVTM and CDR2 ANQGSEA. The CDR3 is 16 amino acids. In DNA, the CDR3 is TGCAGCGCCTTAGAGAACAGGGGGCGCATGGGGGCTGAAGCTTTCTTT. As protein: CSALENRGRMGAEAFF. Based on the CDR3 plus reference TRBV29-1 and TRBJ1-1, the full variable domain is SAVISQKPSRDICQRGTSLTIQCQVDSQVTMMFWYRQQPGQSLTLIATANQGSEATYESGFVIDKFPISRPNLTFSTLTVSNMSPEDSSIYLCSALENRGRMGAEAFFGQGTRLTVV.

This chain connects TRBV19 to TRBJ2-7; D remains unclear. CDR1 LNHDA and CDR2 SQIVND come from the germline V gene (reference sequence). The CDR3 is 13 amino acids. V was shortened by 3 bases and J by 0 bases, with 6 bases between the two germline ends. The CDR3 nucleotides are TGTGCCAGTAGTATCACGAGCTCCTACGAGCAGTACTTC. Translation gives CASSITSSYEQYF. Using reference TRBV19 and TRBJ2-7 for the parts outside the CDR3, the full variable domain is DGGITQSPKYLFRKEGQNVTLSCEQNLNHDAMYWYRQDPGQGLRLIYYSQIVNDFQKGDIAEGYSVSREKKESFPLTVTSAQKNPTAFYLCASSITSSYEQYFGPGTRLTVT.

The genes are TRBV29-1 and TRBJ1-2; no reliable D call. The germline gives CDR1 SQVTM, CDR2 ANQGSEA. The CDR3 spans 15 residues. With 0 bases removed from V and 4 bases from J, the gap between germline ends came to 15 bases. This chain's CDR3 is CSVEDGGFYPYGYTF. The CDR3, as DNA: TGCAGCGTTGAAGACGGCGGCTTTTACCCCTATGGCTACACCTTC.

The rearrangement uses TRBV19 and TRBJ2-3; tentatively, D is TRBD2 (5 bases). The CDR3 covers 15 residues. The germline CDR1 and CDR2 sequences are LNHDA and SQIVND (reference sequence). Trimming cost V 3 bases and J 2 bases, with 12 bases left between them. CDR3 residues: CASSMVGSPTDTQYF. DNA of the CDR3: TGTGCCAGTAGTATGGTTGGGAGTCCCACAGATACGCAGTATTTT.

V and J are TRBV7-6 and TRBJ2-5, with 10 bases identical to TRBD2. The CDR3 is made up of 15 amino acids. The junction had 9 bases not matched to a gene; V was cut back by 9 bases and J by 2 bases. Germline CDR1 is SGHVS and CDR2 is FNYEAQ. The chain's CDR3 is CASEASGGLQETQYF. The DNA for the CDR3 is TGTGCCAGTGAAGCTAGCGGGGGCCTACAAGAGACCCAGTACTTC.

The chain links TRBV18 to TRBJ1-2; D gene uncertain. CDR1 KGHSH and CDR2 LQKENI come from the germline V gene. V gave up 0 bases and J gave up 5 bases, with 4 bases separating them. The CDR3 is 12 residues long. As DNA, the CDR3 is TGTGCCAGCTCACCACCCCAGTATGGCTACACCTTC. Amino acid sequence: CASSPPQYGYTF.

The V gene is TRBV5-1, the J gene TRBJ2-1; 9 bases map to TRBD2. The CDR3 contains 15 residues. Germline CDR1 SGHRS, CDR2 YFSETQ. With 0 bases clipped from V and 6 bases from J, the junction kept 4 bases outside the gene matches. The CDR3, as DNA: TGCGCCAGCAGCTTGGGGGGACTAGCTACCAATGAGCAGTTCTTC. The encoded protein is CASSLGGLATNEQFF.

The chain couples TRBV6-1 to TRBJ1-3; D ambiguous. V lost 1 base, J lost 0 bases, and 4 bases lay in between. Germline values: CDR1 MNHNS, CDR2 SASEGT. The CDR3 is made up of 14 amino acids. This CDR3 is CASSEVYSGNTIYF. The CDR3 DNA sequence: TGTGCCAGCAGTGAAGTTTACTCTGGAAACACCATATATTTT.

This clone came up a few times. The J gene is TRBJ1-1, the V gene TRBV20-1; D ambiguous. CDR1 is DFQATT, CDR2 SNEGSKA, per germline (reference sequence). The CDR3 consists of 11 residues. Trimming stripped 3 bases from V and 1 base from J, with 3 bases between. The CDR3 is CSASRNTEAFF. DNA of the CDR3: TGCAGTGCTAGCAGGAACACTGAAGCTTTCTTT.

The CDR3 loop reads CASSGVGGDNYGYTF. Written as DNA, the CDR3 is TGTGCCAGTAGTGGCGTAGGGGGCGATAACTATGGCTACACCTTC. This chain joins TRBV19 and TRBJ1-2; 7 positions match TRBD1. The CDR3 sequence is 15 residues long. Germline V gene sequence: CDR1 LNHDA, CDR2 SQIVND (reference sequence). With 5 bases clipped from V and 1 base from J, the junction kept 7 bases outside the gene matches. Looking up the rest from reference TRBV19 and TRBJ1-2 gives the full variable domain: DGGITQSPKYLFRKEGQNVTLSCEQNLNHDAMYWYRQDPGQGLRLIYYSQIVNDFQKGDIAEGYSVSREKKESFPLTVTSAQKNPTAFYLCASSGVGGDNYGYTFGSGTRLTVV.